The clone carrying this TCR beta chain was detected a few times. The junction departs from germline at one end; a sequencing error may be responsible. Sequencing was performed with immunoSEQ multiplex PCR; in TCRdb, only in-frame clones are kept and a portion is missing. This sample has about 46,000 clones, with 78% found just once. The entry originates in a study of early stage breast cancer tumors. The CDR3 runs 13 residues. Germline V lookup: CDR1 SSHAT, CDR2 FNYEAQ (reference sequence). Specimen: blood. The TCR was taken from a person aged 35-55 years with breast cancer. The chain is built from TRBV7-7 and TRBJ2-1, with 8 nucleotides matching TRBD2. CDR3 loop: CASSTGTSNEQFF. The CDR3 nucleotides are TGTGCTAGCAGCACAGGGACTAGTAATGAGCAGTTCTTC.